A single sample is the source of the 18 T cell receptor beta chains below, sequenced in a study of blood T cell repertoires in COVID-19. Measured with immunoSEQ multiplex PCR; TCRdb has only the in-frame clones, and not every one. The sample contains 500,000 or so clones, 87% of which appear only once. The source material was PBMCs or T cells enriched from blood (not recorded which). All receptors derive from a woman younger than 30 who had recovered from COVID-19.

This clone was seen a few times. The sample holds other DNA sequences that translate to the same CDR3. The chain couples TRBV5-4 to TRBJ2-7, with 13 nucleotides matching TRBD2. This CDR3 has 14 residues. V shed 4 bases and J 7 bases; nucleotides not matched to a gene: 5. Germline V gene sequence: CDR1 SGHNT, CDR2 YYREEE (reference sequence). CDR3 amino acids: CASSRLAGGGEQYF. In DNA, the CDR3 is TGTGCCAGCAGCCGACTAGCGGGGGGCGGAGAGCAGTACTTC.

The chain combines TRBV10-3 with TRBJ1-6; 10 bases line up with TRBD1. Germline CDR1 reads ENHRY; CDR2 reads SYGVKD. V gave up 6 bases and J gave up 7 bases; unmatched junction bases: 6. The CDR3 contains 15 residues. Written as DNA, the CDR3 is TGTGCCATCAGCATCGACAGGGGGCCCAATTCACCCCTCCACTTT. Its protein is CAISIDRGPNSPLHF.

This chain's CDR3 is CATSEGGWSTDTQYF. The CDR3 DNA reads as TGTGCCACCAGTGAAGGAGGGTGGAGCACAGATACGCAGTATTTT. V gene TRBV24-1 combines with J gene TRBJ2-3; maybe TRBD2 (6 bases). The CDR3 length is 15 residues. The germline V and J ends were trimmed by 4 bases and 0 bases, with 10 bases remaining between them. Germline lookup yields CDR1 KGHDR and CDR2 SFDVKD.

The chain links TRBV27 to TRBJ1-1; TRBD1 matches at 7 bases. CDR1 is MNHEY, CDR2 SMNVEV, per germline (reference sequence). Trimming removed 3 bases from V and 5 bases from J; junction bases left unmatched: 9. This CDR3 is 15 amino acids long. The CDR3 DNA is TGTGCCAGCAGTTTTAACGTACAGGGGTCAACTGAAGCTTTCTTT. This translates into CASSFNVQGSTEAFF.

The rearrangement links TRBV7-9 to TRBJ2-2, with D tentatively TRBD1 (6 bases). This CDR3 contains 15 residues. Germline V gene data show CDR1 as SEHNR and CDR2 as FQNEAQ (reference sequence). Trimming took off 4 bases at V and 7 bases at J, with 16 bases between the two ends. CDR3 sequence (DNA): TGTGCCAGCAGCTCATACTCAGGGGTTGGCGGGGAGCTGTTTTTT. Residues: CASSSYSGVGGELFF.

The chain recombines TRBV7-3 with TRBJ2-2; TRBD1 matches 8 bases. Trimming removed 5 bases from V and 3 bases from J; junction bases left unmatched: 5. Germline CDR1 reads SGHTA; CDR2 reads FQGTGA. The CDR3 totals 15 residues. The CDR3 DNA follows: TGTGCCAGCAGCCCAGCAGGGGGCGACACCGGGGAGCTGTTTTTT. Its translation: CASSPAGGDTGELFF.

V gene TRBV18 combines with J gene TRBJ2-7, with 13 bases that match TRBD2. The V segment lost 6 bases and the J segment 7 bases; nucleotides outside the gene matches: 12. This CDR3 contains 16 residues. Per the germline V gene, CDR1 is KGHSH and CDR2 is LQKENI. The CDR3 nucleotides are TGTGCCAGCTCCCCAACCACTAGCGGGGGGGCCGGGGAGCAGTACTTC. This encodes CASSPTTSGGAGEQYF.

The chain joins TRBV9 to TRBJ2-1, with 7 bases fitting TRBD2. The V gene's germline CDR1 is SGDLS and CDR2 YYNGEE. V dropped 2 bases and J dropped 5; count of bases not matched to a gene: 7. The CDR3 length is 15 residues. CDR3 residues: CASSVRAGNHNEQFF. For the CDR3, the DNA is TGTGCCAGCAGCGTTAGAGCGGGGAACCACAATGAGCAGTTCTTC.

This clone was observed a handful of times. The J gene is TRBJ1-2, the V gene TRBV5-1; possible D gene TRBD1, 6 bases. The CDR3 has 15 residues. The V gene's germline CDR1 is SGHRS and CDR2 YFSETQ. Trimming pared 0 bases from V and 0 bases from J, leaving 9 bases between. CDR3 in amino acids: CASSLEGQPNYGYTF. The CDR3 coding sequence is TGCGCCAGCAGCTTGGAAGGACAGCCTAACTATGGCTACACCTTC.

This clone was detected only once. The gene calls are TRBV18 and TRBJ1-4, with 8 bases lining up with TRBD1. The CDR3 has 17 residues. The germline V gene has CDR1 KGHSH and CDR2 LQKENI. V lost 0 bases and J lost 3; bases outside the gene matches: 6. For the CDR3, the DNA is TGTGCCAGCTCACCACCGACAGGGGAGGTTTCTAATGAAAAACTGTTTTTT. The encoded protein is CASSPPTGEVSNEKLFF.

This chain connects TRBV5-1 to TRBJ1-1; a possible D gene is TRBD1 (6 bases). Germline CDR1 and CDR2: SGHRS and YFSETQ. The CDR3 runs to 15 residues. V dropped 3 bases and J dropped 5 bases, with 17 bases sitting between them. The CDR3 loop reads CASSSLTGSETEAFF. The CDR3 DNA reads TGCGCCAGCAGCTCACTAACAGGGAGTGAAACTGAAGCTTTCTTT.

CDR3 DNA sequence: TGTGCCTGGAGTGTCAGTTTCGGGGATGAGCAGTTCTTC. Protein product: CAWSVSFGDEQFF. The V call is TRBV30, the J call TRBJ2-1; weak D call: TRBD2 (5 bases). The CDR3 is 13 amino acids. Trimming removed 0 bases at V and 8 bases at J, with 11 bases between. Germline V lookup: CDR1 GTSNPN, CDR2 SVGIG (reference sequence).

The chain combines TRBV3-1 (or the pseudogene TRBV3-2) with TRBJ1-6, with a possible D match to TRBD1 (5 bases). This CDR3 region has 15 residues. The V end lost 1 base, the J end lost 7 bases, and 11 bases lay between the germline ends. Germline values: CDR1 LGHDT, CDR2 YNNKEL (reference sequence). The DNA for the CDR3 is TGTGCCAGCAGCCAAGTGCCAGGGTGGAATTCACCCCTCCACTTT. Translated: CASSQVPGWNSPLHF.

The rearrangement links TRBV7-9 to TRBJ2-7; tentative D call: TRBD2 (6 bases). This CDR3 is built from 13 residues. Germline values: CDR1 SEHNR, CDR2 FQNEAQ (reference sequence). V dropped 4 bases and J dropped 4 bases, with 11 bases sitting between them. CDR3 sequence reads: CASSYLGGYEQYF. The CDR3 nucleotides read TGTGCCAGCAGCTATCTCGGGGGTTACGAGCAGTACTTC. Using reference TRBV7-9 and TRBJ2-7 for the parts outside the CDR3, the full variable domain is DTGVSQNPRHKITKRGQNVTFRCDPISEHNRLYWYRQTLGQGPEFLTYFQNEAQLEKSRLLSDRFSAERPKGSFSTLEIQRTEQGDSAMYLCASSYLGGYEQYFGPGTRLTVT.

This clone was found once. V gene TRBV2 combines with J gene TRBJ1-4, with D maybe TRBD1 (6 bases). The V gene lost 7 bases and the J gene lost 0 bases, with 15 bases spanning the gap. CDR1 is SNHLY and CDR2 is FYNNEI in the germline V gene. This CDR3 region has 16 residues. The CDR3 DNA reads as TGTGCCAGCACTCGACAGGCCTTGGCAACTAATGAAAAACTGTTTTTT. Translated, it gives CASTRQALATNEKLFF.

This clone has more than one count but fewer than ten. This rearrangement joins TRBV2 to TRBJ1-1; D is unclear. This CDR3 is built from 13 residues. The germline gives CDR1 SNHLY, CDR2 FYNNEI. Trimming left V 4 bases short and J 2 bases short, with 8 bases between. The CDR3, as DNA: TGTGCCAGCAGTGCCTTATATAACACTGAAGCTTTCTTT. Translated, it gives CASSALYNTEAFF.

This sequence joins TRBV7-3 and TRBJ2-2; 11 positions agree with TRBD1. The CDR3 is 16 amino acids. The ends lost 5 bases at V and 5 bases at J; junction bases unmatched: 7. Per germline, CDR1 SGHTA and CDR2 FQGTGA. Here the CDR3 DNA reads TGTGCCAGCAGCCTGGACAGGGGGCGAAGAACCGGGGAGCTGTTTTTT. This gives the protein CASSLDRGRRTGELFF.

The V and J genes are TRBV2 and TRBJ1-6; 7 nucleotides line up with TRBD1. Trimming cost V 3 bases and J 8 bases; bases outside gene matches: 4. Germline values: CDR1 SNHLY, CDR2 FYNNEI. The CDR3 sequence is 14 residues long. The chain's CDR3 is CASSDGRGDSPLHF. DNA for the CDR3: TGTGCCAGCAGTGATGGCAGGGGGGATTCACCCCTCCACTTT.